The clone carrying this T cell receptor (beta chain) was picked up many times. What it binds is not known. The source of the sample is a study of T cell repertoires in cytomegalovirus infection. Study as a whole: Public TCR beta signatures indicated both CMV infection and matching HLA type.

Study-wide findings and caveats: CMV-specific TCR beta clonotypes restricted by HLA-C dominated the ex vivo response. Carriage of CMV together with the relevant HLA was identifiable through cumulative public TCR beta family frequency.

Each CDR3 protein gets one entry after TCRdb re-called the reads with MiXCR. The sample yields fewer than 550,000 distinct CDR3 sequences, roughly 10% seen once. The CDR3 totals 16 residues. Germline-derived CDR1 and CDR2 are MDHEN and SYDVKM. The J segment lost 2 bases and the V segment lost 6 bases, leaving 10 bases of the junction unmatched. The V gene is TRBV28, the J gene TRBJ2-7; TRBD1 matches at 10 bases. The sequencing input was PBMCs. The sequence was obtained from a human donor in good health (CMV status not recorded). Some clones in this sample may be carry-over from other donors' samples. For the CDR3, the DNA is TGTGCCAGCAGGGCGGACAGGGGGGAGGGCCCCTACGAGCAGTACTTC. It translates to CASRADRGEGPYEQYF.